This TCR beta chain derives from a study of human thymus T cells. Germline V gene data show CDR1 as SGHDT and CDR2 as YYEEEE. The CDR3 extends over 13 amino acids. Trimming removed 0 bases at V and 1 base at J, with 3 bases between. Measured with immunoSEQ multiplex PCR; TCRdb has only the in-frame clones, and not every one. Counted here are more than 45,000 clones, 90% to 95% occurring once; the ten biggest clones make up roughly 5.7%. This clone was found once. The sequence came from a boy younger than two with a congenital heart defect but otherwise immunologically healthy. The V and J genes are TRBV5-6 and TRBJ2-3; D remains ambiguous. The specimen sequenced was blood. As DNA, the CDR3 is TGTGCCAGCAGCTTGGACGGCACAGATACGCAGTATTTT. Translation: CASSLDGTDTQYF.